What follows is one T cell receptor beta chain and its context. Its target is not known. Second-dose schedules of about 4 or about 12 weeks were combined. The CDR3 totals 14 residues. Germline CDR1 LNHDA, CDR2 SQIVND (reference sequence). V shed 4 bases, J shed 4 bases, and the junction held 6 bases outside the gene matches. This sample is drawn from a study of T cell responses to AZD1222 COVID-19 vaccine. Study-wide points: There were repertoire samples only from the period after the peak T cell response.

Assay: immunoSEQ multiplex PCR; the TCRdb copy retains only in-frame clones and omits some. In the table there are about 74,000 clones, 80% to 95% of which are singletons. The sequence came from an adult who received the AZD1222 COVID-19 vaccine. This specimen was peripheral blood, taken 28 days after the second AZD1222 dose. The gene calls are TRBV19 and TRBJ2-7, with 8 nucleotides matching TRBD1. The CDR3 reads CASSRGTGPYEQYF. The CDR3 coding sequence is TGTGCCAGTAGTAGAGGGACAGGACCATACGAGCAGTACTTC.